This T cell receptor (beta chain) derives from a study of blood T cell repertoires in COVID-19. The overall study: The origin of the acute and convalescent COVID-19 samples was the United States, Italy and Spain. PBMCs, B-cell-depleted T cells, or T cells provided the cDNA or gDNA that made up the material.

As processed by the authors: Reference gene primer amplification yielded estimated nucleated cell counts. TCRdb keeps only in-frame clones here, not all; method: immunoSEQ multiplex PCR. V, J and clone size were drawn from that table, and D and trimming were deduced from the DNA. The table shows some 150,000 clones, with roughly 73% occurring only once. CDR3 length equals 17 residues. Trimming shortened V by 2 bases and J by 0 bases, and 12 bases separated the two germline ends. Germline CDR1 reads SGDLS; CDR2 reads YYNGEE. This clone was recorded only once. Input material: peripheral blood. This clonotype was sampled from a woman aged 50 to 65 with active or convalescent COVID-19. The chain employs TRBV9 and TRBJ2-6; TRBD1 might be the D (5 bases). The CDR3 sequence is CASSVSGHNSGANVLTF. The DNA of the CDR3 is TGTGCCAGCAGCGTTTCCGGACACAACTCTGGGGCCAACGTCCTGACTTTC.